This entry lists 30 T cell receptor beta chains sequenced from one sample in a study of blood T cells in healthy people across ages. A sample-barcoded 5' primer and a J-beta primer mix were used in a second PCR of about 7 to 11 cycles. MiXCR, run by TCRdb on the 5' RACE reads, gives a single entry per CDR3 protein. The sample yields roughly 1,000,000 distinct CDR3 sequences, under 30% seen once. A further study also used this sample, focusing on T cells of mothers and their children.

Sequencing input: blood. All receptors derive from a girl aged 2-10 years in good health.

V gene TRBV7-8 combines with J gene TRBJ2-5; D unresolved. The J call may be in error: the DNA end matches TRBJ2-7 better. The CDR3 contains 14 residues. Germline CDR1 reads SGHVS; CDR2 reads FQNEAQ. The CDR3 region is CASSLSSTGYEQYF. As DNA, the CDR3 is TGTGCCAGCAGCTTATCGTCCACGGGCTACGAGCAGTACTTC.

This clonotype was found a few times. This chain links TRBV28 with TRBJ2-7; weak D call: TRBD2 (5 bases). V was shortened by 2 bases and J by 3 bases, with 20 bases between the two germline ends. CDR1 and CDR2 (germline): MDHEN, SYDVKM. CDR3 length: 17 residues. The CDR3 loop reads CASSLNGVLDSHYEQYF. The CDR3 DNA reads as TGTGCCAGCAGTTTAAACGGGGTTTTGGACTCACACTACGAGCAGTACTTC.

This clonotype was counted a few times. The chain uses TRBV9 and TRBJ1-1; no reliable D call. CDR3 length: 14 residues. The V end lost 4 bases, the J end lost 10 bases, and 20 bases lay between the germline ends. In germline, CDR1 is SGDLS, CDR2 YYNGEE. CDR3 loop: CASSPGTAVKVAFF. The CDR3 coding sequence is TGTGCCAGCAGCCCAGGAACGGCGGTAAAAGTAGCTTTCTTT.

The chain uses TRBV28 and TRBJ2-5; tentative D call: TRBD1 (5 bases). Trimming left V 8 bases short and J 0 bases short, with 16 bases between. Germline CDR1 is MDHEN and CDR2 is SYDVKM. The CDR3 sequence is 15 residues long. CDR3 coding DNA: TGTGCCAGCGGGGCGGTGGTACTGTACCAAGAGACCCAGTACTTC. This gives the protein CASGAVVLYQETQYF.

The rearrangement joins TRBV27 to TRBJ1-2; TRBD1 agrees at 8 bases. V was clipped by 4 bases and J by 3 bases; unmatched bases: 7. The CDR3 is made up of 15 amino acids. The germline gives CDR1 MNHEY, CDR2 SMNVEV (reference sequence). CDR3 in amino acids: CASSYRDRPYYGYTF. The CDR3 DNA reads as TGTGCCAGCAGTTACCGGGACAGGCCCTACTATGGCTACACCTTC.

The chain uses TRBV3-1 and TRBJ2-1; 10 bases map to TRBD2. CDR1 LGHDT and CDR2 YNNKEL come from the germline V gene (reference sequence). This CDR3 is built from 15 residues. Losses at the gene ends were 2 bases for V and 4 bases for J; bases not matched to a gene: 2. CDR3 DNA sequence: TGTGCCAGCAGCCAAAAACTAGCGGGATACAATGAGCAGTTCTTC. This sequence encodes CASSQKLAGYNEQFF.

The chain has TRBV5-1 and TRBJ2-3; weak D call: TRBD1 (5 bases). The V gene's germline CDR1 is SGHRS and CDR2 YFSETQ. Trimming stripped 3 bases from V and 0 bases from J, with 11 bases between. CDR3 length equals 15 residues. The CDR3 region is CASSSGQASTDTQYF. The CDR3, as DNA: TGCGCCAGCAGCTCAGGACAAGCTAGCACAGATACGCAGTATTTT.

Regarding this clonotype: A read error may produce the germline difference seen at one junction end. The V call is TRBV6-1, the J call TRBJ2-7; D unresolved. The CDR3 spans 13 residues. In germline, CDR1 is MNHNS, CDR2 SASEGT. The CDR3 DNA reads as TGTGCCAGCAGCGAAGACATGACCTACGAGCAGTACTTC. This encodes CASSEDMTYEQYF.

The chain couples TRBV4-2 to TRBJ2-5; tentatively, D is TRBD2 (7 bases). Germline V lookup: CDR1 LGHNA, CDR2 YNFKEQ. This CDR3 contains 18 residues. V lost 0 bases and J 1 base, leaving 18 bases between the germline ends. The CDR3: CASSQDPYGGLIQETQYF. The CDR3 region has the DNA TGTGCCAGCAGCCAAGATCCGTACGGGGGGCTTATCCAAGAGACCCAGTACTTC.

The chain links TRBV7-3 to TRBJ1-5; 7 bases line up with TRBD1. The CDR3 extends over 13 amino acids. From germline, CDR1 is SGHTA and CDR2 FQGTGA. CDR3 coding DNA: TGTTTCGGACAGGCAGGTTGGGATCAGCCCCAGCATTTT. This translates into CFGQAGWDQPQHF.

At least ten counts were recorded for this clonotype. The genes are TRBV7-8 and TRBJ2-5; a weak D match, TRBD2 (5 bases). Germline CDR1 SGHVS, CDR2 FQNEAQ. V lost 2 bases and J 5 bases, leaving 12 bases between the germline ends. The CDR3 runs to 14 residues. The CDR3 region is CASSLYSEVETQYF. CDR3 DNA sequence: TGTGCCAGCAGCTTATACTCGGAGGTGGAGACCCAGTACTTC.

This clonotype was seen only a few times. This chain uses TRBV7-2 with TRBJ1-6; D not certain. V lost 2 bases and J 7 bases, leaving 12 bases between the germline ends. The length of the CDR3 is 15 residues. Germline CDR1 is SGHTA and CDR2 is FQGNSA. The CDR3 is CASSLFGQENSPLHF. The CDR3 DNA is TGTGCCAGCAGCTTATTTGGCCAGGAAAATTCACCCCTCCACTTT.

In its sample, this clonotype was seen a few times. The rearrangement joins TRBV28 to TRBJ2-4; D unclear. This CDR3 is built from 13 residues. Trimming pared 2 bases from V and 6 bases from J, leaving 8 bases between. The germline V gene encodes CDR1 MDHEN and CDR2 SYDVKM. This CDR3 reads CASSLGYRNIQYF. DNA of the CDR3: TGTGCCAGCAGTTTAGGCTACCGAAACATTCAGTACTTC. The full variable domain, its missing parts supplied by reference TRBV28 and TRBJ2-4, is DVKVTQSSRYLVKRTGEKVFLECVQDMDHENMFWYRQDPGLGLRLIYFSYDVKMKEKGDIPEGYSVSREKKERFSLILESASTNQTSMYLCASSLGYRNIQYFGAGTRLSVL.

This clonotype was seen only a few times. The V call is TRBV25-1, the J call TRBJ2-5, with D maybe TRBD2 (5 bases). The better agreement between TRBJ2-7 and the DNA end casts doubt on the J call. Germline CDR1 is MGHDK and CDR2 is SYGVNS. This CDR3 contains 15 residues. The CDR3 here is CASSQPGGQAYEQYF. DNA of the CDR3: TGTGCCAGCAGTCAGCCCGGCGGGCAGGCCTACGAGCAGTACTTC.

In this sample, this clonotype turned up a few times. The chain joins TRBV11-1 to TRBJ2-5; 7 bases line up with TRBD2. The J call may be wrong; the DNA end is better matched by TRBJ2-1. Germline loops: CDR1 SGHAT, CDR2 FQDESV (reference sequence). This CDR3 has 14 amino acids. The CDR3 loop reads CASSPRRLGGEQFF. The CDR3 region has the DNA TGTGCCAGCAGCCCTCGTCGGCTGGGAGGGGAGCAGTTCTTC.

V is TRBV5-5 and J is TRBJ2-2; D might be TRBD1 or TRBD2, each matching 5 bases. In germline, CDR1 is SGHKS, CDR2 YYEKEE (reference sequence). CDR3 length equals 14 residues. V was trimmed by 5 bases and J by 7 bases, leaving 15 bases between them. The CDR3 is CASSTGTLSGELFF. CDR3 in DNA: TGTGCCAGCAGTACCGGGACCCTCAGCGGGGAGCTGTTTTTT.

The rearrangement joins TRBV7-9 to TRBJ1-2; 8 bases align to TRBD1. The trim removed 6 bases at V and 5 bases at J, leaving 14 bases unmatched. The CDR3 runs 16 residues. The germline gives CDR1 SEHNR, CDR2 FQNEAQ (reference sequence). The CDR3 nucleotides read TGTGCCAGCAGTCTCGGGCGGACAGGGAACCTATATGGCTACACCTTC. It codes for CASSLGRTGNLYGYTF.

This clonotype came up a few times. V and J are TRBV28 and TRBJ2-7, with 7 positions matching TRBD1. The germline V gene encodes CDR1 MDHEN and CDR2 SYDVKM. Trimming took 7 bases from V and 0 from J; bases not matched to a gene: 6. The CDR3 totals 14 residues. The CDR3 nucleotides are TGTGCCAGCACCGAGGACAGGTTCTCCTACGAGCAGTACTTC. Encoded protein: CASTEDRFSYEQYF.

The V and J genes are TRBV18 and TRBJ2-7; TRBD1 is a possible D gene (5 bases). Germline V gene sequence: CDR1 KGHSH, CDR2 LQKENI. V dropped 6 bases and J dropped 7 bases, with 16 bases sitting between them. The CDR3 length is 13 residues. The CDR3 region is CASSPMGQEEQYF. For the CDR3, the DNA is TGTGCCAGCTCCCCCATGGGGCAGGAAGAGCAGTACTTC.

This clonotype appeared a few times. J is TRBJ2-7 and V is TRBV29-1, with D unclear. V gave up 5 bases and J gave up 5 bases, with 10 bases separating them. The V gene's germline CDR1 is SQVTM and CDR2 ANQGSEA. This CDR3 is 11 amino acids long. CDR3 nucleotides: TGCAGCGTTCTTTTTGGAAACGAGCAGTACTTC. Protein: CSVLFGNEQYF.

A few counts support this clonotype. The rearrangement joins TRBV9 to TRBJ1-6, with D perhaps TRBD1 (5 bases). The CDR3 totals 15 residues. Deletions cut 3 bases from V and 7 bases from J, with 14 bases between. Germline V gene data show CDR1 as SGDLS and CDR2 as YYNGEE. The CDR3 DNA follows: TGTGCCAGCAGCGCCCGGGACTTGGAAAATTCACCCCTCCACTTT. This gives the protein CASSARDLENSPLHF.

This rearrangement joins TRBV13 to TRBJ1-2; D is uncertain. V gave up 0 bases and J gave up 14 bases, with 13 bases separating them. CDR3 size: 12 residues. Germline loops: CDR1 PRHDT, CDR2 FYEKMQ (reference sequence). CDR3 region: CASSLGQEGNTF. The CDR3 coding sequence is TGTGCCAGCAGCTTAGGCCAAGAGGGAAATACCTTC. Using reference TRBV13 and TRBJ1-2 for the parts outside the CDR3, the full variable domain is AAGVIQSPRHLIKEKRETATLKCYPIPRHDTVYWYQQGPGQDPQFLISFYEKMQSDKGSIPDRFSAQQFSDYHSELNMSSLELGDSALYFCASSLGQEGNTFGSGTRLTVV.

This clonotype turned up a few times. This chain joins TRBV7-2 and TRBJ2-3, with 9 bases lining up with TRBD2. The germline gives CDR1 SGHTA, CDR2 FQGNSA. Trimming at V came to 1 base and at J to 3 bases, leaving 5 bases not matched to a gene. The CDR3 covers 16 residues. The CDR3: CASSLVGLAGTDTQYF. The CDR3 nucleotides read TGTGCCAGCAGCTTAGTCGGCCTAGCGGGGACAGATACGCAGTATTTT.

This clonotype was counted between two and nine times. This chain joins TRBV4-2 and TRBJ2-5; D call uncertain. Gene TRBJ2-7 matches the end of the DNA better, so the J call may be wrong. This CDR3 comprises 13 residues. Germline CDR1 reads LGHNA; CDR2 reads YNFKEQ. The CDR3: CASSRRVEYEQYF. The CDR3 region has the DNA TGTGCCAGCAGCCGCCGGGTGGAGTACGAGCAGTACTTC.

A few counts support this clonotype. The chain carries TRBV20-1 and TRBJ1-1; 7 bases fit TRBD1. Per the germline V gene, CDR1 is DFQATT and CDR2 is SNEGSKA (reference sequence). With 6 bases clipped from V and 2 bases from J, the junction kept 6 bases outside the gene matches. This CDR3 is built from 13 residues. The CDR3 DNA is TGCAGTGCCGACAGGGAGTCAAACACTGAAGCTTTCTTT. Translation gives CSADRESNTEAFF.

The V gene is TRBV20-1, the J gene TRBJ2-5; 7 bases agree with TRBD1. The DNA end lines up better with TRBJ2-7; the J call may be wrong. Germline V gene lookup returns CDR1 DFQATT and CDR2 SNEGSKA (reference sequence). This CDR3 has 12 residues. The CDR3 DNA sequence: TGCAGTGGCAGGGGGACAGAGTACGAGCAGTACTTC. It yields the protein CSGRGTEYEQYF.

The rearrangement uses TRBV12-5 and TRBJ1-2; tentative D call: TRBD1 (6 bases). V shed 0 bases and J shed 8 bases, with 16 bases lying between them. This CDR3 is built from 15 residues. The germline gives CDR1 LGHNT, CDR2 FRNRAP. CDR3 region: CASGLVLSTTGGYTF. CDR3 sequence (DNA): TGTGCTAGTGGTTTGGTCTTATCAACTACAGGGGGCTACACCTTC.

The CDR3 here is CASSMSSGTQETQYF. In DNA form, the CDR3 reads TGTGCCAGTAGTATGTCTAGCGGAACCCAAGAGACCCAGTACTTC. The rearrangement uses TRBV19 and TRBJ2-5; 7 bases are a match to TRBD2. The CDR3 runs 15 residues. Trimming at V came to 3 bases and at J to 1 base, leaving 5 bases not matched to a gene. From germline, CDR1 is LNHDA and CDR2 SQIVND (reference sequence).

V usage is TRBV6-6 and J usage is TRBJ2-3, with 9 bases matching TRBD2. Germline CDR1 is MNHNY and CDR2 is SVGAGI (reference sequence). Germline trimming cut 0 bases from V and 6 bases from J; bases unmatched to any gene: 4. The CDR3 extends over 15 amino acids. CDR3 in amino acids: CASSYSGLAGDTQYF. For the CDR3, the DNA is TGTGCCAGCAGTTACTCGGGACTAGCAGGGGATACGCAGTATTTT.

The rearrangement links TRBV7-2 to TRBJ2-5; 10 bases agree with TRBD2. Germline V gene data show CDR1 as SGHTA and CDR2 as FQGNSA. This CDR3 spans 17 amino acids. Unmatched junction bases numbered 6, after V lost 1 base and J lost 1 base. The CDR3 sequence is CASSLVGGLAAQETQYF. CDR3 nucleotides: TGTGCCAGCAGCTTAGTTGGAGGACTAGCGGCCCAAGAGACCCAGTACTTC.